The 29 T cell receptor beta chains in this list originate from one sample, sequenced in a study of CD8 T cells in ankylosing spondylitis. MiXCR, run by TCRdb on the 5' RACE reads, gives a single entry per CDR3 protein. The sample holds tens of thousands of distinct CDR3 sequences, roughly 6.2% seen once. The material sequenced was synovial fluid, either unsorted or a sorted T cell fraction (not recorded which). The receptors come from a male donor with ankylosing spondylitis.

The V and J genes are TRBV19 and TRBJ1-5; 7 bases fit TRBD1. Looked up from germline, CDR1 is LNHDA and CDR2 is SQIVND (reference sequence). The CDR3 is 16 residues long. The J segment lost 3 bases and the V segment lost 5 bases, leaving 10 bases of the junction unmatched. CDR3 sequence (DNA): TGTGCCAGTAGTCTAAGGTTGGACAGGCTCAATCAGCCCCAGCATTTT. It encodes CASSLRLDRLNQPQHF.

This clonotype was seen at least ten times. The chain carries TRBV5-1 and TRBJ2-7, with D possibly TRBD1 on 5 matching bases. The V gene lost 0 bases and the J gene lost 4 bases, with 14 bases spanning the gap. Germline loops: CDR1 SGHRS, CDR2 YFSETQ. This CDR3 contains 15 residues. The CDR3 DNA is TGCGCCAGCAGCTTGGGTGGTGGGGCGGTGTACGAGCAGTACTTC. Its translation: CASSLGGGAVYEQYF.

Many counts were recorded for this clonotype. V gene TRBV29-1 combines with J gene TRBJ2-3; possible D gene TRBD2, 6 bases. The CDR3 spans 14 residues. Trimming removed 6 bases at V and 2 bases at J, with 15 bases between. Germline lookup yields CDR1 SQVTM and CDR2 ANQGSEA. CDR3 in amino acids: CSVPRGTFTDTQYF. DNA for the CDR3: TGCAGCGTCCCACGGGGGACTTTCACAGATACGCAGTATTTT.

This clonotype appeared many times. The rearrangement links TRBV28 to TRBJ2-3; D not certain. Germline assignment: CDR1 MDHEN and CDR2 SYDVKM. This CDR3 spans 14 amino acids. Trimming took 5 bases from V and 4 from J, leaving 13 bases between them. The CDR3 sequence is CASSTAIGPDTQYF. The DNA for the CDR3 is TGTGCCAGCAGTACAGCCATCGGGCCAGATACGCAGTATTTT.

The chain carries TRBV5-1 and TRBJ2-1; 9 bases are a match to TRBD1. V gave up 2 bases and J gave up 6 bases; unmatched junction bases: 6. This CDR3 is 15 amino acids long. Germline V CDR1 and CDR2: SGHRS, YFSETQ. DNA of the CDR3: TGCGCCAGCAGCTTCACGGGACAGGGTTTCAATGAGCAGTTCTTC. It is translated as CASSFTGQGFNEQFF.

This clonotype turned up a few times. This sequence joins TRBV29-1 and TRBJ1-2; possibly TRBD1 for D (6 bases). CDR3 size: 13 residues. V lost 6 bases, J lost 2 bases, and 13 bases lay in between. Germline V gene lookup returns CDR1 SQVTM and CDR2 ANQGSEA. The CDR3 is CSVPRDNNYGYTF. The CDR3 nucleotides are TGCAGCGTCCCCCGGGACAACAACTATGGCTACACCTTC. The full variable domain, with the rest looked up from reference TRBV29-1 and TRBJ1-2, is SAVISQKPSRDICQRGTSLTIQCQVDSQVTMMFWYRQQPGQSLTLIATANQGSEATYESGFVIDKFPISRPNLTFSTLTVSNMSPEDSSIYLCSVPRDNNYGYTFGSGTRLTVV.

This clonotype was counted between two and nine times. The V gene is TRBV19, the J gene TRBJ2-2, with 12 nucleotides matching TRBD2. Trimming removed 8 bases from V and 7 bases from J; junction bases left unmatched: 8. Germline lookup yields CDR1 LNHDA and CDR2 SQIVND (reference sequence). The length of the CDR3 is 15 residues. The chain's CDR3 is CASGSSGRAVGELFF. CDR3 nucleotides: TGTGCCAGTGGGTCTAGCGGGAGGGCCGTCGGGGAGCTGTTTTTT.

This clonotype showed up many times. The chain employs TRBV6-1 and TRBJ2-1, with 8 bases identical to TRBD2. The germline V gene has CDR1 MNHNS and CDR2 SASEGT. CDR3 length equals 14 residues. The ends lost 6 bases at V and 2 bases at J; junction bases unmatched: 3. The CDR3 is CASRTGGTYNEQFF. Here the CDR3 DNA reads TGTGCCAGCAGGACGGGAGGGACCTACAATGAGCAGTTCTTC.

At least ten counts were recorded for this clonotype. The genes are TRBV12-3 or TRBV12-4 and TRBJ2-2, with 7 bases fitting TRBD2. Trimming took 4 bases from V and 9 from J; bases not matched to a gene: 8. The length of the CDR3 is 14 residues. Here the CDR3 DNA reads TGTGCCAGCAGTTCCCTGAGCGGGACCTGGGAGCTGTTTTTT. Amino acid sequence: CASSSLSGTWELFF.

This clonotype showed up just a few times. The chain recombines TRBV6-5 with TRBJ1-6; D perhaps matches TRBD1 (5 bases). Germline V gene lookup returns CDR1 MNHEY and CDR2 SVGAGI. V gave up 0 bases and J gave up 9 bases, with 24 bases separating them. The CDR3 runs 19 residues. In DNA form, the CDR3 reads TGTGCCAGCAGTTACTCGTCTGGTTTGGGGGGGACTAGAGGTTCACCCCTCCACTTT. Its translation: CASSYSSGLGGTRGSPLHF.

This clonotype was counted at least ten times. CDR3: CAWSYDSGNQPQHF. As DNA, the CDR3 is TGTGCCTGGAGTTACGACAGCGGGAATCAGCCCCAGCATTTT. V gene TRBV30 combines with J gene TRBJ1-5, with D possibly matching TRBD1 (5 bases). Germline CDR1 reads GTSNPN; CDR2 reads SVGIG (reference sequence). V was trimmed by 2 bases and J by 4 bases, leaving 12 bases between them. The CDR3 is 14 amino acids.

This clonotype came up many times. This chain uses TRBV7-9 with TRBJ1-2; D may be TRBD1 (5 bases). V was shortened by 4 bases and J by 8 bases, with 20 bases between the two germline ends. This CDR3 comprises 15 residues. The germline V gene has CDR1 SEHNR and CDR2 FQNEAQ (reference sequence). CDR3 sequence reads: CASSSPRDLLGGYTF. CDR3 coding DNA: TGTGCCAGCAGCTCCCCCCGGGACCTCCTGGGGGGCTACACCTTC.

In this sample, this clonotype turned up many times. In nucleotides, the CDR3 is TGTGCCAGCAGCTTAGTCGGGGGACCACAAGAGACCCAGTACTTC. It specifies CASSLVGGPQETQYF. V usage is TRBV7-2 and J usage is TRBJ2-5, with D perhaps TRBD2 (6 bases). The CDR3 totals 15 residues. CDR1 and CDR2 from the germline V gene are SGHTA and FQGNSA. Trimming took off 1 base at V and 2 bases at J, with 11 bases between the two ends.

The rearrangement uses TRBV6-1 and TRBJ2-2; a weak D match, TRBD1 (6 bases). CDR1 is MNHNS, CDR2 SASEGT, per germline. The V gene lost 1 base and the J gene lost 6 bases, with 18 bases spanning the gap. The length of the CDR3 is 17 residues. The CDR3 DNA follows: TGTGCCAGCAGTGAAGAGCTTTGGGTGGGGGCCGCCGGGGAGCTGTTTTTT. Its protein is CASSEELWVGAAGELFF.

In its sample, this clonotype was seen a few times. The J gene is TRBJ1-1, the V gene TRBV20-1, with D perhaps TRBD1 (5 bases). The CDR3 is 17 amino acids. Germline lookup yields CDR1 DFQATT and CDR2 SNEGSKA (reference sequence). V lost 0 bases and J 4 bases, leaving 21 bases between the germline ends. CDR3 protein: CSARDGSRAMGVTEAFF. CDR3 nucleotide sequence: TGCAGTGCTAGAGATGGGTCAAGGGCAATGGGGGTCACTGAAGCTTTCTTT.

CDR3 in amino acids: CASSFPPGTTLGDEQFF. Written as DNA, the CDR3 is TGTGCCAGCAGTTTCCCTCCCGGGACAACTTTGGGGGATGAGCAGTTCTTC. The chain carries TRBV6-5 and TRBJ2-1; D possibly corresponds to TRBD1 (6 bases). There are 17 residues in the CDR3. The germline CDR1 and CDR2 sequences are MNHEY and SVGAGI. V gave up 4 bases and J gave up 8 bases, with 24 bases separating them.

Turning to this clonotype: It may be a read error: a sequence one base away is much more abundant. This likely comes from a read error, as the CDR3 has no conserved phenylalanine or tryptophan at its end. The rearrangement joins TRBV15 to TRBJ2-5; D perhaps matches TRBD1 (6 bases). Trimming took 1 base from V and 4 from J, leaving 10 bases between them. Germline V gene lookup returns CDR1 LNHNV and CDR2 YYDKDF (reference sequence). The CDR3 covers 14 residues. This CDR3 is CATSRVHRVETQYS. The CDR3 coding sequence is TGTGCCACCAGCAGAGTTCACAGGGTAGAGACCCAGTACTCC.

This clonotype was recorded a few times. The CDR3 loop is CASSFGQGGRDTQYF. CDR3 bases: TGTGCCAGCAGCTTTGGACAGGGGGGGCGAGATACGCAGTATTTT. The chain uses TRBV5-5 and TRBJ2-3; 10 bases agree with TRBD1. Germline trimming cut 2 bases from V and 5 bases from J; bases unmatched to any gene: 5. CDR1 and CDR2 from the germline V gene are SGHKS and YYEKEE (reference sequence). The CDR3 loop spans 15 amino acids. Full variable domain (outside the CDR3, taken from reference TRBV5-5 and TRBJ2-3): DAGVTQSPTHLIKTRGQQVTLRCSPISGHKSVSWYQQVLGQGPQFIFQYYEKEERGRGNFPDRFSARQFPNYSSELNVNALLLGDSALYLCASSFGQGGRDTQYFGPGTRLTVL.

This chain joins TRBV2 and TRBJ2-3; possibly TRBD2 for D (6 bases). Germline V gives CDR1 SNHLY, CDR2 FYNNEI. The CDR3 totals 11 residues. V was clipped by 4 bases and J by 8 bases, with 7 bases between them. Here the CDR3 reads CASSAGSTQYF. For the CDR3, the DNA is TGTGCCAGCAGTGCCGGGAGTACGCAGTATTTT.

The chain combines TRBV6-4 with TRBJ2-6; D unresolved. Trimming removed 5 bases from V and 0 bases from J, with 8 bases in between. Germline CDR1 reads MRHNA; CDR2 reads SNTAGT. The CDR3 contains 15 residues. In DNA, the CDR3 is TGTGCCAGCAGTTCTGAGAGCTCTGGGGCCAACGTCCTGACTTTC. It encodes CASSSESSGANVLTF.

This clonotype was found many times. The chain employs TRBV11-2 and TRBJ2-4; D possibly corresponds to TRBD2 (5 bases). Between the trimmed V and J ends, which lost 3 bases and 4 bases, there was a span of 10 bases. CDR3 length: 14 residues. CDR1 SGHAT and CDR2 FQNNGV come from the germline V gene. Here the CDR3 DNA reads TGTGCCAGCAGCTTTTCCCCGGGGAAAAACATTCAGTACTTC. Translation gives CASSFSPGKNIQYF.

By share of the sample, this clonotype is medium-sized (0.01 to 0.1%). V gene TRBV12-3 or TRBV12-4 combines with J gene TRBJ1-1; D gene ambiguous. The CDR3 has 16 amino acids. Trimming shortened V by 2 bases and J by 0 bases, and 13 bases separated the two germline ends. The DNA for the CDR3 is TGTGCCAGCAGTTTACCCCCAGCTCTTATGAACACTGAAGCTTTCTTT. This encodes CASSLPPALMNTEAFF.

This clonotype was found many times. The V gene is TRBV9, the J gene TRBJ2-1; D unclear. Deletions cut 4 bases from V and 3 bases from J, with 11 bases between. Germline V gene sequence: CDR1 SGDLS, CDR2 YYNGEE. The CDR3 is made up of 14 amino acids. CDR3 bases: TGTGCCAGCAGCCAATCAGGTTACTACAATGAGCAGTTCTTC. Amino acids: CASSQSGYYNEQFF.

This clonotype was seen at least ten times. The J gene is TRBJ1-5, the V gene TRBV4-2; no clear D gene. Looked up from germline, CDR1 is LGHNA and CDR2 is YNFKEQ. The V end lost 0 bases, the J end lost 2 bases, and 8 bases lay between the germline ends. The CDR3 extends over 15 amino acids. Here the CDR3 DNA reads TGTGCCAGCAGCCAAGATAGTGGGGGCAATCAGCCCCAGCATTTT. Its protein is CASSQDSGGNQPQHF.

This clonotype occurred many times. The gene calls are TRBV3-1 and TRBJ2-7, with TRBD2 matching 9 bases. The CDR3 is made up of 15 amino acids. Germline V gene lookup returns CDR1 LGHDT and CDR2 YNNKEL (reference sequence). The junction had 1 base not matched to a gene; V was cut back by 0 bases and J by 1 base. The CDR3 is CASSQETSGSYEQYF. The CDR3 nucleotides are TGTGCCAGCAGCCAAGAGACTAGCGGTTCCTACGAGCAGTACTTC.

This clonotype was counted once. The junction differs from germline at one of its ends, possibly a read error. This rearrangement joins TRBV6-2 or TRBV6-3 to TRBJ2-7; tentative D call: TRBD2 (6 bases). This CDR3 spans 15 amino acids. CDR1 is MNHEY, CDR2 SVGEGT, per germline. CDR3 region: CASSYPGVGSYEHYF. The CDR3 coding sequence is TGTGCCAGCAGTTACCCGGGAGTGGGTTCCTACGAGCACTACTTC.

This clonotype was seen ten or more times. This chain connects TRBV15 to TRBJ1-1; D is possibly TRBD1 (5 bases). V lost 4 bases and J 4 bases, leaving 10 bases between the germline ends. The CDR3 loop spans 13 amino acids. Germline-derived CDR1 and CDR2 are LNHNV and YYDKDF (reference sequence). In DNA form, the CDR3 reads TGTGCCACCAGCACAACAGGTACCACTGAAGCTTTCTTT. Residues: CATSTTGTTEAFF.

This chain links TRBV7-2 with TRBJ1-2; TRBD1 aligns across 8 bases. This CDR3 is built from 14 residues. Per germline, CDR1 SGHTA and CDR2 FQGNSA. V shed 1 base and J 4 bases; nucleotides not matched to a gene: 2. The CDR3, as DNA: TGTGCCAGCAGCTTAGAGACAGGGGTCTATGGCTACACCTTC. Translating gives CASSLETGVYGYTF.

Ten or more counts support this clonotype. The CDR3 DNA is TGTGCCAGCAGTACCCAGACCCACACTGAAGCTTTCTTT. Residues: CASSTQTHTEAFF. This chain connects TRBV12-3 or TRBV12-4 to TRBJ1-1; D call uncertain. The length of the CDR3 is 13 residues. V was trimmed by 5 bases and J by 3 bases, leaving 10 bases between them.